A selection of T cell receptor beta chains follows, all from one sample in a study of blood T cell repertoires in COVID-19. Produced via immunoSEQ multiplex PCR; TCRdb's table is partial and in-frame only. The table lists approximately 270,000 clones, around 88% of them singletons. The sequencing sample was made of peripheral blood. The receptor source for this set is a woman aged 30 to 39 with COVID-19, enrolled during active disease. CDR3s include the opening cysteine and the closing phenylalanine or tryptophan. D genes are given only for firm matches. Rows give clone size only sometimes, using once, few, many, or a class for an expanded clone.

clone_size: NA
v_call: TRBV11-3
j_call: TRBJ2-5
d_call: TRBD1
cdr3_nt: TGTGCCAGCAGCCGCAGGGGGCAGTTGGCAGAGACCCAGTACTTC
cdr3_aa: CASSRRGQLAETQYF

clone_size: NA
v_call: TRBV27
j_call: TRBJ2-5
d_call: TRBD1
cdr3_nt: TGTGCCAGCAGTACTTACAGGGGGCGGGAGACCCAGTACTTC
cdr3_aa: CASSTYRGRETQYF

clone_size: few
v_call: TRBV7-2
j_call: TRBJ1-6
d_call: NA
cdr3_nt: TGTGCCAGCAGCTTAGACTGGTCTCCCTCTAATTCACCCCTCCACTTT
cdr3_aa: CASSLDWSPSNSPLHF

clone_size: once
v_call: TRBV5-1
j_call: TRBJ1-2
d_call: TRBD1
cdr3_nt: TGCGCCAGCAGATCAACCGGGACAGAGAACTATGGCTACACCTTC
cdr3_aa: CASRSTGTENYGYTF

clone_size: NA
v_call: TRBV7-2
j_call: TRBJ2-3
d_call: TRBD2
cdr3_nt: TGTGCCAGCAGCTTACTAGCGGGGGATACGCAGTATTTT
cdr3_aa: CASSLLAGDTQYF

clone_size: NA
v_call: TRBV13
j_call: TRBJ2-1
d_call: TRBD2
cdr3_nt: TGTGCCAGCAGCCTCCCGGGACTAGCGGGGGGGCGCTCCTACAATGAGCAGTTCTTC
cdr3_aa: CASSLPGLAGGRSYNEQFF

clone_size: NA
v_call: TRBV12-5
j_call: TRBJ2-2
d_call: TRBD2
cdr3_nt: TGTGCTAGTGGTACTCCGGGACTAGCGGGTTCCCCCACCGGGGAGCTGTTTTTT
cdr3_aa: CASGTPGLAGSPTGELFF

clone_size: NA
v_call: TRBV9
j_call: TRBJ2-1
d_call: TRBD2
cdr3_nt: TGTGCCAGCAGCCCCGGGACTAACTCCTACAATGAGCAGTTCTTC
cdr3_aa: CASSPGTNSYNEQFF

clone_size: NA
v_call: TRBV6-5
j_call: TRBJ2-3
d_call: NA
cdr3_nt: TGTGCCAGCACCCGCGCCCTCCCAAGCACAGATACGCAGTATTTT
cdr3_aa: CASTRALPSTDTQYF

clone_size: NA
v_call: TRBV5-6
j_call: TRBJ1-2
d_call: TRBD1
cdr3_nt: TGTGCCAGCAGCTTGGGAAGGGGGCATGGCTACACCTTC
cdr3_aa: CASSLGRGHGYTF

clone_size: NA
v_call: TRBV18
j_call: TRBJ1-1
d_call: TRBD1
cdr3_nt: TGTGCCAGCTCACCTGGGACAGAGAGCACTGAAGCTTTCTTT
cdr3_aa: CASSPGTESTEAFF

clone_size: NA
v_call: TRBV28
j_call: TRBJ1-1
d_call: NA
cdr3_nt: TGTGCCAGCAGTCCCGGACACCTGAACACTGAAGCTTTCTTT
cdr3_aa: CASSPGHLNTEAFF

clone_size: NA
v_call: TRBV7-9
j_call: TRBJ2-5
d_call: NA
cdr3_nt: TGTGCCAGCAGCCACACGACTAGGAAATCTGGAGAGACCCAGTACTTC
cdr3_aa: CASSHTTRKSGETQYF

clone_size: NA
v_call: TRBV7-9
j_call: TRBJ1-5
d_call: NA
cdr3_nt: TGTGCCAGCAGCTTGGGACTTCTCCAGCCCCAGCATTTT
cdr3_aa: CASSLGLLQPQHF

clone_size: NA
v_call: TRBV5-1
j_call: TRBJ2-7
d_call: TRBD2
cdr3_nt: TGCGCCAGCAGCTTGGGGCGAGGACTAGCGGGGGGGGAGCAGTACTTC
cdr3_aa: CASSLGRGLAGGEQYF